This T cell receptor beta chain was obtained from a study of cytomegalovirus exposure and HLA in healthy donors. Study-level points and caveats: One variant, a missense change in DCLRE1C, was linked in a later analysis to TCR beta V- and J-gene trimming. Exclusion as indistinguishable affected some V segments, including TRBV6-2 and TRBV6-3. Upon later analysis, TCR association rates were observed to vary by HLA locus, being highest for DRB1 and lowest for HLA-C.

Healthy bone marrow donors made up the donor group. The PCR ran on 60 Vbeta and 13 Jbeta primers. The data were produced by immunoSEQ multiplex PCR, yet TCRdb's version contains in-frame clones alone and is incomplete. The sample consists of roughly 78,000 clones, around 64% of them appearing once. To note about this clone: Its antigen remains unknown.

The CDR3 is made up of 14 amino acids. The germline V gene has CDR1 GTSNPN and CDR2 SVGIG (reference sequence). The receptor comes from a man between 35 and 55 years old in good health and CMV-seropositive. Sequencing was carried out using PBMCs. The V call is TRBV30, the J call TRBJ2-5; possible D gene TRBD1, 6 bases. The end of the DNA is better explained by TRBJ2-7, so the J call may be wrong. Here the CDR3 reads CAWSGLGGHYEQYF. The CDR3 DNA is TGTGCCTGGAGTGGGCTTGGGGGACACTACGAGCAGTACTTC.